This paragraph reports one T cell receptor beta chain. What it binds is not known. V lost 3 bases, J lost 5 bases, and 12 bases stayed unmatched. The germline V gene has CDR1 DFQATT and CDR2 SNEGSKA (reference sequence). This CDR3 is 15 amino acids long. This sample is drawn from a study of T cell responses to AZD1222 COVID-19 vaccine. Repertoires were generated with immunoSEQ multiplex PCR, while TCRdb's copy carries only in-frame clones and drops some. Of roughly 120,000 clones in the sample, 85% to 90% are singletons; the top ten hold 7.1%. Findings and caveats of the study: Repertoires were obtained only post-peak T cell response. Most donors were white British and more were female, and clonal diversity was possibly underestimated.

This clonotype originated in an adult who received the AZD1222 COVID-19 vaccine. V gene TRBV20-1 combines with J gene TRBJ1-1; 7 bases match TRBD1. Sequencing was performed on peripheral blood, taken 28 days after the second AZD1222 dose. For the CDR3, the DNA is TGCAGTGCTAGTGGAGAAGGACAGGTGGGAACTGAAGCTTTCTTT. Protein product: CSASGEGQVGTEAFF.